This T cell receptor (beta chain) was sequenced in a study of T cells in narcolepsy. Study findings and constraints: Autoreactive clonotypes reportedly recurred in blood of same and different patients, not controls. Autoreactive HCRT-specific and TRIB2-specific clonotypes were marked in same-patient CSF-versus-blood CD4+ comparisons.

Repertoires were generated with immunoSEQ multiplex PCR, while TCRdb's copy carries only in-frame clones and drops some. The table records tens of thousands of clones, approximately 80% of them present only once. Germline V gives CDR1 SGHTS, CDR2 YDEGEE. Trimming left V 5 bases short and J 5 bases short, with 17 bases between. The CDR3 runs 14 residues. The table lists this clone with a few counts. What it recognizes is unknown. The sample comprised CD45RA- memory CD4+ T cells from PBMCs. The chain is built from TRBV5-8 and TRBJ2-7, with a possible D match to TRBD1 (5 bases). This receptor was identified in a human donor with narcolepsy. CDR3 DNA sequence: TGTGCCAGCAGACCGGTTCAAGGGGCCCACGAGCAGTACTTC. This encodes CASRPVQGAHEQYF.